These T cell receptor beta chains were read from a single sample in a study of memory CD4+ T cells and cytomegalovirus serostatus. Assay: immunoSEQ multiplex PCR; the TCRdb copy retains only in-frame clones and omits some. The table has around 53,000 clones, less than 85% seen once. Material: memory CD4+ T cells from blood. The receptors originated from an adult in good health and CMV-seronegative. Each CDR3 is given with its conserved first and last residue. D genes are given only for firm matches. The listing skips clone size in some rows; elsewhere it reads once, few, many or a size class.

d_call,cdr3_length,clone_size,j_call,v_call,cdr3_nt,cdr3_aa
TRBD2,15,.,TRBJ2-1,TRBV14,TGTGCCAGCAGCCAAGTAGGCGGGGGCTACAATGAGCAGTTCTTC,CASSQVGGGYNEQFF
TRBD1,13,.,TRBJ1-2,TRBV5-4,TGTGCCAGCAGTGTGACAGGGGACGAGGGCTACACCTTC,CASSVTGDEGYTF
.,15,few,TRBJ1-5,TRBV19,TGTGCCAGTAGTATCATACGGCATGGGGATCAGCCCCAGCATTTT,CASSIIRHGDQPQHF
.,15,.,TRBJ1-1,TRBV15,TGTGCCACCAGCAGAGGAGGGACGGGAAACACTGAAGCTTTCTTT,CATSRGGTGNTEAFF
.,14,few,TRBJ2-7,TRBV6-5,TGTGCCAGCAGTTCCACTAGCACCAGGGCCGAGCAGTACTTC,CASSSTSTRAEQYF
TRBD1,14,.,TRBJ1-2,TRBV28,TGTGCCAGCAGTATTCCGGGACAGGGGAAAGGCTACACCTTC,CASSIPGQGKGYTF
.,19,few,TRBJ1-6,TRBV7-8,TGTGCCAGCAGCCTCAGAGGAAGGGGATCGGCCTCCTATAATTCACCCCTCCACTTT,CASSLRGRGSASYNSPLHF
TRBD1,16,.,TRBJ1-1,TRBV4-1,TGCGCCAGCAGCCGTACCTTGGGACAGTTGAACACTGAAGCTTTCTTT,CASSRTLGQLNTEAFF
.,15,.,TRBJ1-4,TRBV7-9,TGTGCCAGCAGCTTAGAGGGACACTCTAATGAAAAACTGTTTTTT,CASSLEGHSNEKLFF
.,15,.,TRBJ1-4,TRBV5-1,TGCGCCAGCAGCCAGCAGGGGATAGCTAATGAAAAACTGTTTTTT,CASSQQGIANEKLFF
TRBD2,14,.,TRBJ2-2,TRBV28,TGTGCCAGCAGTTTAGGGCTAGCGGGCCGGGAGCTGTTTTTT,CASSLGLAGRELFF
TRBD2,14,.,TRBJ2-1,TRBV28,TGTGCCAGCAGGCGGACTAGCGCGTACAATGAGCAGTTCTTC,CASRRTSAYNEQFF
.,12,.,TRBJ1-2,TRBV6-5,TGTGCCACCCGACGGCAAAACTATGGCTACACCTTC,CATRRQNYGYTF
.,14,.,TRBJ2-7,TRBV18,TGTGCCAGCTCGTATGGTGTGAGCTCCTACGAGCAGTACTTC,CASSYGVSSYEQYF
.,14,.,TRBJ1-6,TRBV6-4,TGTGCCAGCAGTGACTCGCCGGGGAATTCACCCCTCCACTTT,CASSDSPGNSPLHF
TRBD1,14,.,TRBJ1-2,TRBV5-6,TGTGCCAGCAGCGAACAGGGGGCTAACTATGGCTACACCTTC,CASSEQGANYGYTF
TRBD2,19,.,TRBJ2-4,TRBV5-5,TGTGCCAGCAGCTTGGGGAGACTAGCGGGAGGTTCGGGCAAAAACATTCAGTACTTC,CASSLGRLAGGSGKNIQYF
TRBD1,13,.,TRBJ2-3,TRBV5-4,TGTGCCAGCAGCTTGACAGGGGGGGATACGCAGTATTTT,CASSLTGGDTQYF
.,14,.,TRBJ1-3,TRBV7-2,TGTGCCAGCAGCTTACAGGGCGTTGGAAACACCATATATTTT,CASSLQGVGNTIYF
.,15,.,TRBJ2-3,TRBV6-5,TGTGCCAGCACCCGGGGGGCGGTCCACACAGATACGCAGTATTTT,CASTRGAVHTDTQYF
.,15,.,TRBJ2-2,TRBV6-6,TGTGCCAGCAGTTTTACAGGAAAGGACACCGGGGAGCTGTTTTTT,CASSFTGKDTGELFF
.,14,.,TRBJ2-7,TRBV5-1,TGCGCCAGCAGCCCCCAAGGACTGTCTGCCGAGCAGTACTTC,CASSPQGLSAEQYF
TRBD2,15,.,TRBJ2-7,TRBV4-1,TGCGCCAGCAGCCAAGACAGCGGGAACTTCTACGAGCAGTACTTC,CASSQDSGNFYEQYF
.,14,few,TRBJ2-1,TRBV5-1,TGCGCCAGCAGCCCGAGACAGGGAGGCGATGAGCAGTTCTTC,CASSPRQGGDEQFF
.,12,.,TRBJ2-7,TRBV5-4,TGTGCCAGCAGCTTGGCTCGAGAGGAGCAGTACTTC,CASSLAREEQYF
.,16,once,TRBJ1-2,TRBV5-1,TGCGCCAGCAGCGCAGAACCCAGGGGCGTTAATTCTGGCTACACCTTC,CASSAEPRGVNSGYTF
.,14,.,TRBJ1-2,TRBV7-2,TGTGCCAGCAGCTTCCGGACGGATAGTAAAGGCTACACCTTC,CASSFRTDSKGYTF
.,15,.,TRBJ2-3,TRBV11-3,TGTGCCAGCAGCTTAGGTGTTACTAGCACAGATACGCAGTATTTT,CASSLGVTSTDTQYF
TRBD1,15,.,TRBJ1-2,TRBV19,TGTGCCAGTAGTCAGCCGGGACAGCTAAACTATGGCTACACCTTC,CASSQPGQLNYGYTF
.,12,.,TRBJ1-1,TRBV28,TGTGCCAGCAAAAGCTTGACAGCTGAAGCTTTCTTT,CASKSLTAEAFF
.,13,.,TRBJ1-6,TRBV28,TGTGCCAGCAGTCCGGGGCAAAATTCACCCCTCCACTTT,CASSPGQNSPLHF
.,15,.,TRBJ1-2,TRBV7-2,TGTGCCAGCAGCTTAGGAGGGCAGGGAGGGTATGGCTACACCTTC,CASSLGGQGGYGYTF
.,14,few,TRBJ1-1,TRBV18,TGTGCCAGCTCACCGACAGCCCAGAACACTGAAGCTTTCTTT,CASSPTAQNTEAFF
.,14,.,TRBJ1-1,TRBV7-9,TGTGCCAGCAGCTTACAGGGGCCTAACACTGAAGCTTTCTTT,CASSLQGPNTEAFF
.,18,.,TRBJ1-1,TRBV4-1,TGCGCCAGCAGCCAAGTAAGCTCTAAGTCCCGGAGTCACACTGAAGCTTTCTTT,CASSQVSSKSRSHTEAFF
.,12,.,TRBJ2-2,TRBV5-8,TGTGCCACGCAGGGGAACACCGGGGAGCTGTTTTTT,CATQGNTGELFF
TRBD2,14,.,TRBJ2-7,TRBV9,TGTGCCAGCAGCGGCGGGACTAGCGCCTACGAGCAGTACTTC,CASSGGTSAYEQYF
.,11,.,TRBJ2-1,TRBV7-2,TGTGCCAGCAGCCAGGATCGTCTGCCGTTCTTC,CASSQDRLPFF
TRBD2,16,.,TRBJ2-3,TRBV5-6,TGTGCCAGCAGCTTGCGAGCGGGGGGGCTTGGAGATACGCAGTATTTT,CASSLRAGGLGDTQYF
TRBD2,13,.,TRBJ2-3,TRBV5-1,TGCGCCAGCAGCGGGACTACCCGGAGTACGCAGTATTTT,CASSGTTRSTQYF
TRBD2,15,many,TRBJ2-7,TRBV28,TGTGCCAGCATGACTAGCGGGAGGTCCCGCTACGAGCAGTACTTC,CASMTSGRSRYEQYF
.,12,.,TRBJ2-7,TRBV5-1,TGCGCCAGCAGCTTGGCGTCCCGCGAGCAGTACTTC,CASSLASREQYF
TRBD1,14,.,TRBJ2-7,TRBV28,TGTGCCAGCAGCCCCAGGGGGCAAAGAGGGGAGCAGTACTTC,CASSPRGQRGEQYF
.,16,.,TRBJ2-2,TRBV2,TGTGCCAGCAGTGCAGTCGGACAGAAACCCACCGGGGAGCTGTTTTTT,CASSAVGQKPTGELFF
.,15,.,TRBJ2-1,TRBV15,TGTGCCACCAGCAGAGACGCCAAGGCATACAATGAGCAGTTCTTC,CATSRDAKAYNEQFF
.,16,.,TRBJ1-6,TRBV2,TGTGCCAGCAGGGAAGACAGGACCAGGAAGGATTCACCCCTCCACTTT,CASREDRTRKDSPLHF
.,11,.,TRBJ1-1,TRBV7-9,TGTGCCAGCTTAGGGGAAGGGTCGGCTTTCTTT,CASLGEGSAFF
.,15,.,TRBJ1-1,TRBV19,TGTGCCAGTAGTGCCCTCGACTCCCTCACGACTGAAGCTTTCTTT,CASSALDSLTTEAFF
TRBD1,16,.,TRBJ1-4,TRBV5-1,TGCGCCAGCAGCAGAGGACAGGGGGCACGAAATGAAAAACTGTTTTTT,CASSRGQGARNEKLFF
.,15,.,TRBJ1-2,TRBV28,TGTGCCAGCACCGTATCGGGGGTGGATAGCTATGGCTACACCTTC,CASTVSGVDSYGYTF
.,12,.,TRBJ1-1,TRBV28,TGTGCCAGCAGCCGGGTGAACACTGAAGCTTTCTTT,CASSRVNTEAFF